This passage covers 5 T cell receptor beta chains from one sample sequenced in a study of naive and memory T cell subsets. Amplification of ligated cDNA took four PCR rounds with SP2 and nested alpha and beta constant primers. TCRdb called the 5' RACE reads again in MiXCR, with one record for every CDR3 protein. The sample includes over 50,000 distinct CDR3 sequences, under 10% of them seen just once. An oligonucleotide containing a UMI was ligated to the 3' end of TCR cDNA. These receptors all come from a female donor in good health.

This clonotype was counted many times. The chain uses TRBV27 and TRBJ1-6; TRBD1 might be the D (5 bases). This CDR3 comprises 16 residues. Germline loops: CDR1 MNHEY, CDR2 SMNVEV (reference sequence). Between the trimmed V and J ends, which lost 3 bases and 0 bases, there was a span of 9 bases. CDR3 residues: CASSLTASSYNSPLHF. The CDR3, as DNA: TGTGCCAGCAGTTTGACAGCGAGCTCCTATAATTCACCCCTCCACTTT.

At least ten counts were recorded for this clonotype. V is TRBV12-3 or TRBV12-4 and J is TRBJ1-5; TRBD1 matches 8 bases. Trimming removed 5 bases from V and 1 base from J; junction bases left unmatched: 7. CDR3 length equals 16 residues. The CDR3 DNA sequence: TGTGCCAGCAGTGCCTGGACAGGGAGAAGCAATCAGCCCCAGCATTTT. Translation gives CASSAWTGRSNQPQHF.

Ten or more counts support this clonotype. The V gene is TRBV6-2 or TRBV6-3, the J gene TRBJ2-3; D is perhaps TRBD2 (6 bases). V was shortened by 5 bases and J by 5 bases, with 17 bases between the two germline ends. The CDR3 contains 15 residues. Germline CDR1 and CDR2: MNHEY and SVGEGT. CDR3 protein: CASSPIAGTGDTQYF. The CDR3, as DNA: TGTGCCAGCAGTCCCATTGCGGGGACTGGAGATACGCAGTATTTT.

The rearrangement uses TRBV5-4 and TRBJ2-2; D not certain. Trimming cost V 2 bases and J 7 bases, with 9 bases left between them. The CDR3 is 13 residues long. Germline lookup yields CDR1 SGHNT and CDR2 YYREEE (reference sequence). The CDR3 reads CASSFKGGGELFF. Written as DNA, the CDR3 is TGTGCCAGCAGCTTCAAGGGTGGCGGGGAGCTGTTTTTT.

The sample holds many counts of this clonotype. The chain joins TRBV6-5 to TRBJ1-5; 9 nucleotides line up with TRBD1. CDR1 and CDR2 from the germline V gene are MNHEY and SVGAGI. The CDR3 extends over 15 amino acids. With 4 bases clipped from V and 6 bases from J, the junction kept 7 bases outside the gene matches. CDR3 nucleotide sequence: TGTGCCAGCAGTTCCCGGGACAGGGCCGGTCAGCCCCAGCATTTT. As protein: CASSSRDRAGQPQHF.